The 23 T cell receptor beta chains in this list originate from one sample, sequenced in a study of vaccination effects on CD4 cells after COVID-19. Their antigens remain unidentified. Some clones are missing from TCRdb's copy, which holds only in-frame ones; the method was immunoSEQ multiplex PCR. Among fewer than 50,000 clones, about 80% were seen once, and the ten largest hold less than 2%. Prior to sequencing, the ViraFEST assay stimulated PBMC with viral peptide pools, which expanded the antigen-specific CD4+ T cells. Isolation of CD4+ T cells took place after 10 days of culture. Of the BNT162b2 and mRNA-1273 vaccines, participants received two doses of one or the other. The sequencing used CD4+ T cells from PBMCs cultured with HCoV-NL63 spike peptides, collected after COVID-19 vaccination. The receptors come from a human donor who received a COVID-19 vaccine. Some clones in this sample may be carry-over from other donors' samples.

This clone occurred a few times. The J gene is TRBJ2-2, the V gene TRBV3-1 (or the pseudogene TRBV3-2); 11 bases map to TRBD2. The germline CDR1 and CDR2 sequences are LGHDT and YNNKEL (reference sequence). V was pared by 3 bases and J by 0 bases, with 6 bases of the junction left unmatched. The CDR3 is 18 amino acids. CDR3 sequence (DNA): TGTGCCAGCAGCCAGCGACTAGCGGGGAGAGCGAACACCGGGGAGCTGTTTTTT. Its translation: CASSQRLAGRANTGELFF.

This chain joins TRBV29-1 and TRBJ2-3; 7 bases align to TRBD2. This CDR3 is 15 amino acids long. The ends lost 4 bases at V and 1 base at J; junction bases unmatched: 8. Germline V gene lookup returns CDR1 SQVTM and CDR2 ANQGSEA. CDR3: CSVGTRDPGTDTQYF. For the CDR3, the DNA is TGCAGCGTTGGGACTAGGGATCCGGGCACAGATACGCAGTATTTT.

This chain uses TRBV12-5 with TRBJ2-3; D not certain. The germline V and J ends were trimmed by 3 bases and 0 bases, with 4 bases remaining between them. Germline V gene sequence: CDR1 LGHNT, CDR2 FRNRAP. The CDR3 is made up of 13 amino acids. The chain's CDR3 is CASGLPSTDTQYF. In nucleotides, the CDR3 is TGTGCTAGTGGTTTACCTAGCACAGATACGCAGTATTTT.

V is TRBV5-4 and J is TRBJ1-6; D is unresolved. Germline CDR1 and CDR2: SGHNT and YYREEE (reference sequence). The CDR3 spans 15 residues. The V and J ends lost 5 bases and 4 bases respectively, with 13 bases between them. Here the CDR3 DNA reads TGTGCCAGCAGTTTCTGGACGGAATATAATTCACCCCTCCACTTT. Translation: CASSFWTEYNSPLHF.

The chain has TRBV28 and TRBJ1-4; D may be TRBD1 (6 bases). The germline gives CDR1 MDHEN, CDR2 SYDVKM. V lost 7 bases, J lost 2 bases, and 11 bases lay in between. The CDR3 spans 14 residues. In DNA form, the CDR3 reads TGTGCCAGCAACTACGGGGGCACTAATGAAAAACTGTTTTTT. Its translation is CASNYGGTNEKLFF.

The chain recombines TRBV10-3 with TRBJ2-2; TRBD1 aligns across 10 bases. This CDR3 spans 16 amino acids. Germline trimming cut 10 bases from V and 7 bases from J; bases unmatched to any gene: 15. CDR1 ENHRY and CDR2 SYGVKD come from the germline V gene. This chain's CDR3 is CASSWLATGGFGELFF. As DNA, the CDR3 is TGTGCCAGCAGCTGGCTTGCGACAGGGGGCTTCGGGGAGCTGTTTTTT.

This clone was counted a few times. This chain connects TRBV3-1 (or the pseudogene TRBV3-2) to TRBJ1-3, with TRBD1 as a possible D gene (6 bases). Germline V gene sequence: CDR1 LGHDT, CDR2 YNNKEL (reference sequence). This CDR3 region has 15 residues. V shed 3 bases and J shed 2 bases, with 11 bases lying between them. CDR3 bases: TGTGCCAGCAGCCAGAACAGGGTTCCTGGAAACACCATATATTTT. Protein sequence: CASSQNRVPGNTIYF.

This clone was observed a single time. The chain uses TRBV19 and TRBJ1-2, with a tentative D call TRBD1 (5 bases). The CDR3 loop spans 14 amino acids. Germline-derived CDR1 and CDR2 are LNHDA and SQIVND (reference sequence). With 6 bases removed from V and 7 bases from J, the gap between germline ends came to 18 bases. CDR3 sequence: CASRSPSREFGYTF. The CDR3 nucleotides read TGTGCCAGTAGATCCCCATCCAGGGAATTTGGCTACACCTTC.

V is TRBV7-9 and J is TRBJ1-5; D unclear. The CDR3 covers 14 residues. V was pared by 1 base and J by 5 bases, with 9 bases between. CDR1 and CDR2 from the germline V gene are SEHNR and FQNEAQ (reference sequence). The CDR3 spells CASSLEDFHQPQHF. CDR3 nucleotides: TGTGCCAGCAGCTTAGAGGATTTTCATCAGCCCCAGCATTTT.

This rearrangement joins TRBV27 to TRBJ1-5; D perhaps matches TRBD1 (5 bases). This CDR3 has 15 amino acids. The germline V and J ends were trimmed by 6 bases and 7 bases, with 19 bases remaining between them. Per the germline V gene, CDR1 is MNHEY and CDR2 is SMNVEV (reference sequence). The CDR3 here is CASRNGGSARQPQHF. CDR3 in DNA: TGTGCCAGCAGGAACGGGGGTTCGGCTCGGCAGCCCCAGCATTTT.

V and J are TRBV21-1 and TRBJ2-7; the table names TRBD1, a call not compared with the DNA. TRBV21-1 is classified as a pseudogene. The CDR3 sequence is 13 residues long. This CDR3 reads CASSNSTGYEQYV. Written as DNA, the CDR3 is TGTGCCAGCAGCAACTCGACAGGGTACGAGCAGTACGTC.

There are a few counts of this clone. This chain uses TRBV7-8 with TRBJ2-7; no clear D. CDR1 SGHVS and CDR2 FQNEAQ come from the germline V gene. The CDR3 length is 12 residues. The germline V and J ends were trimmed by 5 bases and 4 bases, with 9 bases remaining between them. The CDR3 is CASSRTPYEQYV. CDR3 nucleotides: TGTGCCAGCAGCCGCACGCCGTACGAGCAGTACGTC.

This clone has more than one count but fewer than ten. This sequence joins TRBV4-1 and TRBJ1-2, with 8 bases fitting TRBD1. Trimming took 0 bases from V and 4 from J; bases not matched to a gene: 4. The CDR3 contains 15 residues. In germline, CDR1 is MGHRA, CDR2 YSYEKL. The CDR3 reads CASSQEAGGRYGYTF. CDR3 DNA sequence: TGCGCCAGCAGCCAAGAGGCAGGGGGCCGCTATGGCTACACCTTC.

The V and J genes are TRBV19 and TRBJ2-5; unclear D gene. The CDR3 consists of 12 residues. Trimming removed 4 bases from V and 4 bases from J, with 7 bases in between. Germline-derived CDR1 and CDR2 are LNHDA and SQIVND (reference sequence). The CDR3 DNA follows: TGTGCCAGTAGTAGAAAGGGAGAGACCCAGTACTTC. Translated, it gives CASSRKGETQYF.

The sample holds one count of this clone. The CDR3 bases are TGTGCCAGCAGTGGCAGCGGGGCGCCGAACACCGGGGAGCTGTTTTTT. Amino acids: CASSGSGAPNTGELFF. The V and J genes are TRBV25-1 and TRBJ2-2; 7 bases match TRBD2. Germline V lookup: CDR1 MGHDK, CDR2 SYGVNS. The CDR3 length is 16 residues. Trimming removed 4 bases from V and 0 bases from J; junction bases left unmatched: 5.

This clone occurred a few times. This chain links TRBV5-1 with TRBJ1-6; no definite D call. The CDR3 spans 15 residues. Germline CDR1 is SGHRS and CDR2 is YFSETQ. V was trimmed by 0 bases and J by 7 bases, leaving 11 bases between them. CDR3 amino acids: CASSLEGRLNSPLHF. CDR3 in DNA: TGCGCCAGCAGCTTGGAAGGCAGGCTAAATTCACCCCTCCACTTT.

This rearrangement joins TRBV4-1 to TRBJ1-5; a weak D match, TRBD1 (5 bases). Trimming pared 1 base from V and 10 bases from J, leaving 23 bases between. Germline loops: CDR1 MGHRA, CDR2 YSYEKL. The CDR3 loop spans 17 amino acids. Here the CDR3 reads CASSQGGEIRPLRPQHF. The CDR3 region has the DNA TGCGCCAGCAGCCAAGGAGGGGAAATCCGCCCTTTAAGACCCCAGCATTTT.

The chain couples TRBV6-2 or TRBV6-3 to TRBJ2-7; TRBD1 aligns across 7 bases. Germline assignment: CDR1 MNHEY and CDR2 SVGEGT. The ends lost 6 bases at V and 9 bases at J; junction bases unmatched: 8. The CDR3 loop spans 12 amino acids. The DNA of the CDR3 is TGTGCCAGCAGCCGGGACAGCCGCGGGCAGTACGTC. The encoded protein is CASSRDSRGQYV.

The gene calls are TRBV5-1 and TRBJ2-7, with D perhaps TRBD1 (5 bases). Trimming removed 2 bases from V and 5 bases from J, with 14 bases in between. CDR1 is SGHRS, CDR2 YFSETQ, per germline. The CDR3 extends over 14 amino acids. The CDR3 spells CASSLDRVNHEQYV. As DNA, the CDR3 is TGCGCCAGCAGCTTAGACAGAGTTAACCACGAGCAGTACGTC.

This clone was detected a few times. V usage is TRBV5-1 and J usage is TRBJ2-5; D ambiguous. Germline CDR1 and CDR2: SGHRS and YFSETQ. V was shortened by 1 base and J by 1 base, with 5 bases between the two germline ends. The CDR3 is 13 residues long. The CDR3 nucleotides read TGCGCCAGCAGCTTGTCGGTCCAAGAGACCCAGTACTTC. Translated: CASSLSVQETQYF.

The chain has TRBV9 and TRBJ2-2; weak D call: TRBD1 (7 bases). The CDR3 is made up of 16 amino acids. V lost 4 bases to trimming and J lost 3 bases, with 16 bases between them. Germline V gives CDR1 SGDLS, CDR2 YYNGEE. DNA for the CDR3: TGTGCCAGCAGCCCGGAGGGACAGAAAGACACCGGGGAGCTGTTTTTT. Translating gives CASSPEGQKDTGELFF.

The rearrangement joins TRBV28 to TRBJ1-4, with no clear D. Germline V gene lookup returns CDR1 MDHEN and CDR2 SYDVKM. The germline V and J ends were trimmed by 7 bases and 8 bases, with 8 bases remaining between them. The CDR3 loop spans 11 amino acids. The CDR3 DNA follows: TGTGCCAGCAAGACTGTGGAAAAACTGTTTTTT. This translates into CASKTVEKLFF.

The chain recombines TRBV7-2 with TRBJ2-1; D is unclear. Germline V lookup: CDR1 SGHTA, CDR2 FQGNSA. V was clipped by 9 bases and J by 0 bases, with 9 bases between them. There are 13 residues in the CDR3. CDR3 nucleotides: TGTGCCAGTAAGGTTAGCTCCTACAATGAGCAGTTCTTC. This encodes CASKVSSYNEQFF.